Listed below are T cell receptor beta chains from one sample, sequenced in a study of T cells in Graves' hyperthyroidism and ophthalmopathy. Each CDR3 protein is one row after TCRdb ran MiXCR on the multiplex PCR reads. The data contain roughly 250,000 distinct CDR3 sequences, over 15% of them singletons. Specimen: blood. Receptors originate from a young woman with Graves' ophthalmopathy. Both conserved end residues are part of each CDR3. Fields, in order: clone size, D gene, V gene, J gene, CDR3 DNA, CDR3 protein. A D gene is named only where the DNA matches it firmly. Some rows mark clone size as missing; the rest say once, few, many or name a class of expanded clone.

clone size: .
D gene: TRBD1
V gene: TRBV3-1
J gene: TRBJ2-5
CDR3 DNA: TGTGCCAACAAGGACAGGGGGCGCGAGGAGACCCAGTACTTC
CDR3 protein: CANKDRGREETQYF

clone size: many
D gene: .
V gene: TRBV6-1
J gene: TRBJ1-2
CDR3 DNA: TGTGCCAGCAGTGTCCGACCTACAGGGAGCTATGGCTACACCTTC
CDR3 protein: CASSVRPTGSYGYTF

clone size: many
D gene: .
V gene: TRBV20-1
J gene: TRBJ2-1
CDR3 DNA: TGCAGTGCTAGAGAGCTCAATGAGCAGTTCTTC
CDR3 protein: CSARELNEQFF

clone size: many
D gene: .
V gene: TRBV11-2
J gene: TRBJ1-5
CDR3 DNA: TGTGCCAGCAGCCTTGGCTCGGAGCAGCCCCAGCATTTT
CDR3 protein: CASSLGSEQPQHF

clone size: once
D gene: .
V gene: TRBV5-5
J gene: TRBJ2-2
CDR3 DNA: TGCGCCAGCAGCCAGGTGGGGGGGCTCACCGGGGAGCTGTTTTTT
CDR3 protein: CASSQVGGLTGELFF

clone size: .
D gene: .
V gene: TRBV7-2
J gene: TRBJ1-2
CDR3 DNA: TGTGCCAGCAGCTTGGCCACAGGCGGCTATGGCTACACCTTC
CDR3 protein: CASSLATGGYGYTF

clone size: many
D gene: TRBD1
V gene: TRBV6-5
J gene: TRBJ1-2
CDR3 DNA: TGTGCCAGCAGTTACTCGGGGGCAGGGGGTTCTTTTTATGGCTACACCTTC
CDR3 protein: CASSYSGAGGSFYGYTF

clone size: .
D gene: TRBD1
V gene: TRBV28
J gene: TRBJ1-1
CDR3 DNA: TGTGCCAGCATTCGAAAGAGGGGGACAGGGTATGGCACTGAAGCTTTCTTT
CDR3 protein: CASIRKRGTGYGTEAFF

clone size: many
D gene: TRBD1
V gene: TRBV5-1
J gene: TRBJ2-3
CDR3 DNA: TGCGCCAGCAGCGGCGCGGGACAGGGGTCAGATACGCAGTATTTT
CDR3 protein: CASSGAGQGSDTQYF

clone size: .
D gene: TRBD1
V gene: TRBV28
J gene: TRBJ2-7
CDR3 DNA: TGTGCCAGCAACCCATGGACAGGGGGTTTTTCCTACGAGCAGTACTTC
CDR3 protein: CASNPWTGGFSYEQYF

clone size: many
D gene: .
V gene: TRBV11-2
J gene: TRBJ2-3
CDR3 DNA: TGTGCCAGCAGCTTATACGCGTACTCTAGCACAGATACGCAGTATTTT
CDR3 protein: CASSLYAYSSTDTQYF

clone size: many
D gene: .
V gene: TRBV20-1
J gene: TRBJ1-5
CDR3 DNA: TGCAGTGCTGCCGTCGGAACGACCAATCAGCCCCAGCATTTT
CDR3 protein: CSAAVGTTNQPQHF

clone size: many
D gene: .
V gene: TRBV7-2
J gene: TRBJ2-1
CDR3 DNA: TGTGCCAGCAGCCCCGGGGGACGGTGGAAGTACAATGAGCAGTTCTTC
CDR3 protein: CASSPGGRWKYNEQFF

clone size: many
D gene: TRBD1
V gene: TRBV6-1
J gene: TRBJ2-7
CDR3 DNA: TGTGCCAGCAGTGAAACCGGGACAGGGACCTACGAGCAGTACTTC
CDR3 protein: CASSETGTGTYEQYF

clone size: many
D gene: .
V gene: TRBV3-1
J gene: TRBJ2-7
CDR3 DNA: TGTGCCAGCAGCCAGGGGTCCCTCAACGAGCAGTACTTC
CDR3 protein: CASSQGSLNEQYF

clone size: many
D gene: TRBD1
V gene: TRBV12-3/TRBV12-4
J gene: TRBJ1-2
CDR3 DNA: TGTGCCAGCAGTTTATCGGGACAGGTGTATGGCTACACCTTC
CDR3 protein: CASSLSGQVYGYTF

clone size: many
D gene: .
V gene: TRBV27
J gene: TRBJ2-1
CDR3 DNA: TGTGCCAGCAGATCTCCGGGACTGGCCCTCAATGAGCAGTTCTTC
CDR3 protein: CASRSPGLALNEQFF

clone size: many
D gene: .
V gene: TRBV6-1
J gene: TRBJ2-1
CDR3 DNA: TGTGCCAGCACCCCCGGGGGTCCATCGGAGCAGTTCTTC
CDR3 protein: CASTPGGPSEQFF

clone size: few
D gene: .
V gene: TRBV20-1
J gene: TRBJ2-1
CDR3 DNA: TGCAGTGCTAAACCTCGGGAGGGGGCGGAATGGGTTAATGAGCAGTTCTTC
CDR3 protein: CSAKPREGAEWVNEQFF

clone size: many
D gene: .
V gene: TRBV5-6
J gene: TRBJ1-1
CDR3 DNA: TGTGCCAGCAGCTTGGTAACGGCAATCTTGAACACTGAAGCTTTCTTT
CDR3 protein: CASSLVTAILNTEAFF

clone size: many
D gene: TRBD2
V gene: TRBV5-8
J gene: TRBJ2-3
CDR3 DNA: TGTGCCAGCAGCCCTAAGTGGGCGGGGGGCTCTAACACGCAGTATTTT
CDR3 protein: CASSPKWAGGSNTQYF

clone size: many
D gene: .
V gene: TRBV9
J gene: TRBJ2-3
CDR3 DNA: TGTGCCAGCAGCGTAGAATGGAGCACAGATACGCAGTATTTT
CDR3 protein: CASSVEWSTDTQYF

clone size: many
D gene: .
V gene: TRBV28
J gene: TRBJ2-7
CDR3 DNA: TGTGCCAGCATTCCCGGGACCGTACCCTACGAGCAGTACTTC
CDR3 protein: CASIPGTVPYEQYF

clone size: many
D gene: .
V gene: TRBV9
J gene: TRBJ1-2
CDR3 DNA: TGTGCCAGCAGCCCCTTCGACGTATTAACTAACTATGGCTACACCTTC
CDR3 protein: CASSPFDVLTNYGYTF

clone size: many
D gene: .
V gene: TRBV7-9
J gene: TRBJ2-5
CDR3 DNA: TGTGCCAGCAGCTTAGTAGTACAAGAGACCCAGTACTTC
CDR3 protein: CASSLVVQETQYF

clone size: many
D gene: .
V gene: TRBV11-2
J gene: TRBJ2-7
CDR3 DNA: TGTGCCAGCAGCTTAGAGCAGATCTCCTACGAGCAGTACTTC
CDR3 protein: CASSLEQISYEQYF

clone size: .
D gene: .
V gene: TRBV5-1
J gene: TRBJ2-5
CDR3 DNA: TGCGCCAGCAGCCTGCTGGGAAGCCAAGAGACCCAGTACTTC
CDR3 protein: CASSLLGSQETQYF

clone size: many
D gene: .
V gene: TRBV28
J gene: TRBJ2-3
CDR3 DNA: TGTGCCAGCAGTTTAGGTTCTAGCGTCCCAGATACGCAGTATTTT
CDR3 protein: CASSLGSSVPDTQYF

clone size: many
D gene: TRBD1
V gene: TRBV20-1
J gene: TRBJ1-2
CDR3 DNA: TGCAGTGCTAGAGGGGCAGGGGGGGTCTATGGCTACACCTTC
CDR3 protein: CSARGAGGVYGYTF

clone size: many
D gene: .
V gene: TRBV28
J gene: TRBJ1-5
CDR3 DNA: TGTGCCAGCTCCACTTTCTCTCAGCCCCAGCATTTT
CDR3 protein: CASSTFSQPQHF

clone size: many
D gene: TRBD1
V gene: TRBV28
J gene: TRBJ2-3
CDR3 DNA: TGTGCCAGCCTCCCCTGGGGACAGGGCCACACAGATACGCAGTATTTT
CDR3 protein: CASLPWGQGHTDTQYF

clone size: many
D gene: TRBD2
V gene: TRBV7-2
J gene: TRBJ2-3
CDR3 DNA: TGTGCCAGCACCCTGACTAGCGGGACTACAGATACGCAGTATTTT
CDR3 protein: CASTLTSGTTDTQYF

clone size: .
D gene: TRBD1
V gene: TRBV28
J gene: TRBJ2-7
CDR3 DNA: TGTGCCAGCAGTTCTCTCGGGACAGGGGGCGTGGGCATTGGCTACGAGCAGTACTTC
CDR3 protein: CASSSLGTGGVGIGYEQYF

clone size: .
D gene: TRBD2
V gene: TRBV28
J gene: TRBJ2-4
CDR3 DNA: TGTGCCAGCAGTTCCCCGGGACTAGCGGGAGGGCCGGCCAAAAACATTCAGTACTTC
CDR3 protein: CASSSPGLAGGPAKNIQYF

clone size: .
D gene: TRBD2
V gene: TRBV4-3
J gene: TRBJ2-3
CDR3 DNA: TGCGCCAGCAGCCAAGATCGGCCTAGCGGGATATATACGCAGTATTTT
CDR3 protein: CASSQDRPSGIYTQYF

clone size: many
D gene: .
V gene: TRBV7-8
J gene: TRBJ2-7
CDR3 DNA: TGTGCCAGCAGCTTATATGGGGCAGATTCCTACGAGCAGTACTTC
CDR3 protein: CASSLYGADSYEQYF

clone size: many
D gene: .
V gene: TRBV4-3
J gene: TRBJ1-6
CDR3 DNA: TGCGCCAGCAGCCGAGGGTCCGTAGATTCACCCCTCCACTTT
CDR3 protein: CASSRGSVDSPLHF

clone size: many
D gene: .
V gene: TRBV9
J gene: TRBJ2-7
CDR3 DNA: TGTGCCAGCAGCGTATCAACTAGCTCCTACGAGCAGTACTTC
CDR3 protein: CASSVSTSSYEQYF

clone size: many
D gene: TRBD1
V gene: TRBV13
J gene: TRBJ2-2
CDR3 DNA: TGTGCCAGCAGCTTATACAGGGGCGGAACCGGGGAGCTGTTTTTT
CDR3 protein: CASSLYRGGTGELFF

clone size: many
D gene: TRBD1
V gene: TRBV7-8
J gene: TRBJ2-1
CDR3 DNA: TGTGCCAGCAGCCAGTCCCGGGACAGTTTCAATGAGCAGTTCTTC
CDR3 protein: CASSQSRDSFNEQFF

clone size: many
D gene: TRBD2
V gene: TRBV19
J gene: TRBJ2-1
CDR3 DNA: TGTGCCAGTAGTATGATCAGGGAGGGTGAGCAGTTCTTC
CDR3 protein: CASSMIREGEQFF

clone size: many
D gene: .
V gene: TRBV9
J gene: TRBJ2-1
CDR3 DNA: TGTGCCAGCAGCGTACACGCCGACCCCTCCTACAATGAGCAGTTCTTC
CDR3 protein: CASSVHADPSYNEQFF

clone size: many
D gene: .
V gene: TRBV15
J gene: TRBJ1-1
CDR3 DNA: TGTGCCACCAGCAGAGATCCAGGGCCGAACACTGAAGCTTTCTTT
CDR3 protein: CATSRDPGPNTEAFF

clone size: .
D gene: TRBD1
V gene: TRBV6-2/TRBV6-3
J gene: TRBJ1-2
CDR3 DNA: TGTGCCAGCAGTTCCCGGTCAGGGGGTGTCTATGGCTACACCTTC
CDR3 protein: CASSSRSGGVYGYTF

clone size: many
D gene: TRBD2
V gene: TRBV13
J gene: TRBJ2-5
CDR3 DNA: TGTGCCAGCAGTGCTTTCGGGACTAGCGGGACCCAAGAGACCCAGTACTTC
CDR3 protein: CASSAFGTSGTQETQYF

clone size: many
D gene: .
V gene: TRBV2
J gene: TRBJ2-3
CDR3 DNA: TGTGCCAGCTCGTCAGAAATGCGCACAGATACGCAGTATTTT
CDR3 protein: CASSSEMRTDTQYF

clone size: many
D gene: .
V gene: TRBV6-5
J gene: TRBJ2-2
CDR3 DNA: TGTGCCAGCAGTTACGCGGCAGTGGGGACGACGAACACCGGGGAGCTGTTTTTT
CDR3 protein: CASSYAAVGTTNTGELFF

clone size: many
D gene: .
V gene: TRBV6-2/TRBV6-3
J gene: TRBJ1-6
CDR3 DNA: TGTGCCAGCAGTTACTCGATAGAGACGCCCGGAAAAGAAAATTCACCCCTCCACTTT
CDR3 protein: CASSYSIETPGKENSPLHF

clone size: many
D gene: .
V gene: TRBV30
J gene: TRBJ1-2
CDR3 DNA: TGTGCCTGGAGTGCCTTTAACTATGGCTACACCTTC
CDR3 protein: CAWSAFNYGYTF

clone size: many
D gene: .
V gene: TRBV6-5
J gene: TRBJ2-2
CDR3 DNA: TGTGCCAGCAGTTACTCGGGGGCCAGGGAAACCGGGGAGCTGTTTTTT
CDR3 protein: CASSYSGARETGELFF

clone size: .
D gene: TRBD2
V gene: TRBV5-1
J gene: TRBJ2-2
CDR3 DNA: TGCGCCAGCAGCCTGGGGACTAGCGGGGGCGGGGAGCTGTTTTTT
CDR3 protein: CASSLGTSGGGELFF

clone size: many
D gene: .
V gene: TRBV7-9
J gene: TRBJ1-1
CDR3 DNA: TGTGCCAGCAGCCCCGGGTCCTTCGCCACTGAAGCTTTCTTT
CDR3 protein: CASSPGSFATEAFF

clone size: few
D gene: .
V gene: TRBV9
J gene: TRBJ1-1
CDR3 DNA: TGTGCCAGCAGCAAAGGGGTAGGCGGGGTAACTGAAGCTTTCTTT
CDR3 protein: CASSKGVGGVTEAFF